This T cell receptor (beta chain) is from a study of T-cell reconstitution after alpha-beta-depleted transplantation in children. Unique molecular identifiers were used to barcode this TCRbeta library. From the PCR reads, TCRdb called clonotypes with MiXCR, one entry per CDR3 protein. The sample holds 350,000 to 500,000 distinct CDR3 sequences, approximately 42% seen once. CDR3 size: 15 residues. V was trimmed by 2 bases and J by 7 bases, leaving 15 bases between them. Germline CDR1 KGHSH, CDR2 LQKENI. Study-wide points: T-cell counts and diversity at one year following transplant were attributed mainly to newly produced T cells. Reportedly, only several hundred clones from non-depleted graft cells drove alpha-beta T-cell counts at about two months. After transplant, high TCRbeta diversity at day 60 in some patients arose from surviving recipient T cells and thymic progenitors.

This clonotype was seen ten or more times. Its antigen is still unknown. This receptor was taken from a girl aged 2-9 years with aplastic anemia, due to receive a stem cell transplant. The rearrangement joins TRBV18 to TRBJ1-5; D is undetermined. The sample in question was PBMCs, obtained before TCRalphabeta/CD19-depleted stem cell transplant. CDR3 DNA: TGTGCCAGCTCACCAGAGGGAAACCCTCAGCAGCCCCAGCATTTT. Protein product: CASSPEGNPQQPQHF.